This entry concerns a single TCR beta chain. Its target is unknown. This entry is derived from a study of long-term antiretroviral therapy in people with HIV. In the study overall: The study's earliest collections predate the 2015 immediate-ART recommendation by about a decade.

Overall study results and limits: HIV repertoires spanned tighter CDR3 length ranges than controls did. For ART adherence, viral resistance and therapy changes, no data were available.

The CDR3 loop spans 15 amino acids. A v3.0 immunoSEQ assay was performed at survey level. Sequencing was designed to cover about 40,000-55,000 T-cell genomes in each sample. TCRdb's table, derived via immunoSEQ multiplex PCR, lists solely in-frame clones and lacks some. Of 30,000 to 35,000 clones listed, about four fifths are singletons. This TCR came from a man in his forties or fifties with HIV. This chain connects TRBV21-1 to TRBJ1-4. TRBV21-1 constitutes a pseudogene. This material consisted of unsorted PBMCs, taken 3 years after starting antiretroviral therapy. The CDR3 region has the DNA TGTGCCAGCAGCTTCGGGGGGGAGGAGAATGAAAAACTGTTTTTT. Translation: CASSFGGEENEKLFF.